This T cell receptor beta chain was documented in a study of blood T cells in healthy people across ages. CDR3 length: 17 amino acids. Germline lookup yields CDR1 SGHTA and CDR2 FQGNSA. V shed 1 base, J shed 2 bases, and the junction held 4 bases outside the gene matches. A second PCR of roughly 7 to 11 cycles used a sample-barcoded 5' primer and a J-beta primer mix. Each CDR3 protein is one row after TCRdb ran MiXCR on the 5' RACE reads. The sample contains over a million distinct CDR3 sequences, approximately 40% of which appear only once. The genes are TRBV7-2 and TRBJ2-3, with 12 bases matching TRBD2. Material: blood. The receptor was isolated from a woman aged 18-30 years in good health. The CDR3 here is CASSLEGTSGYTDTQYF. As DNA, the CDR3 is TGTGCCAGCAGCTTAGAGGGGACTAGCGGGTACACAGATACGCAGTATTTT.